The source of this T cell receptor beta chain is a study of shared clonotypes between healthy human individuals. On the study more broadly: Each donor had three CD4 naive, three CD4 memory, two CD8 naive and one CD8 memory plate.

Measured with immunoSEQ multiplex PCR; TCRdb has only the in-frame clones, and not every one. The repertoire holds nearly 2 million clones, roughly 95% seen once, with 1% to 1.5% in the top ten. CDR1 is MNHEY and CDR2 is SMNVEV in the germline V gene (reference sequence). V gave up 4 bases and J gave up 3 bases, with 14 bases separating them. The CDR3 contains 15 residues. CD45RO-negative, CCR7-positively selected cells formed the naive CD8 fraction, excluding terminally differentiated effector memory CD45RA+ cells. The origin of this receptor is a man aged 18 to 29 in good health. V and J are TRBV27 and TRBJ2-3; D tentatively reads TRBD1 or TRBD2 (6 bases each). Sequences were obtained from naive CD8+ T cells sorted from blood. Here the CDR3 reads CASSWAGQITDTQYF. As DNA, the CDR3 is TGTGCCAGCAGTTGGGCGGGACAAATAACAGATACGCAGTATTTT.